The present TCR beta chain was sequenced within a study of vaccination effects on CD4 cells after COVID-19 (dated by TCRdb to between 2022 and 2023). Some background on the complete study: The ViraFEST assay stimulated PBMC with viral peptide pools and then used TCR sequencing to identify antigen-specific CD4+ T cell clonotypes by expansion. Across the study, the median time from the second dose to post-vaccine sampling was 72 days (range 14 to 241). Each well held fewer than 2.5 million PBMC cultured in IMDM containing around 5% human AB serum, about 10 IU/ml IL-2 and gentamicin, along with approximately 10 ug/ml peptides. In both COVID-19 convalescent patients and infection-naive vaccine recipients, the study compared SARS-CoV-2 spike-specific CD4+ TCR repertoires from before mRNA vaccination with those from after it. Altogether, roughly 10 COVID-19 convalescent patients and several SARS-CoV-2-naive healthy vaccine recipients made up the full study. Cultures from other donors in the study were sequenced using the Oncomine TCR Beta short-read assay on an Illumina iSeq 100.

CDR1 is given as LNHDA and CDR2 as SQIVND, both from the germline V gene (reference sequence). From the cysteine through the phenylalanine, the CDR3 covers 15 amino acids. Only the CDR3 DNA is retained, 45 bases long and in frame from the first base. After around eleven days of culture, CD4+ T cells were isolated with the EasySep CD4+ T cell isolation kit. Two doses of either the BNT162b2 or the mRNA-1273 mRNA SARS-CoV-2 vaccine were administered to participants. Negative nucleocapsid antibody results before and after vaccination confirmed that the healthy vaccine recipients had no prior SARS-CoV-2 infection. Half of the culture medium was replaced with fresh IL-2-containing medium on days 3 and 7. Unless otherwise noted, each peptide stimulation condition was cultured in triplicate wells. PBMC were separated from whole blood using Ficoll-Paque Plus gradient centrifugation and were then either cryopreserved at -140C or used fresh. The QIAamp micro DNA kit was used to extract genomic DNA from the cultured CD4+ T cells.

For this clone: There is no known antigen for this receptor. No much larger clonotype is one base removed from it; base qualities were not supplied.

Receptors were amplified or captured by the immunoSEQ multiplex PCR assay. DNA from the cultured, isolated CD4+ T cells was subjected to TCR beta CDR3 sequencing. The authors' pipeline ran thus. The analysis removed non-productive TCR sequences, trimmed reads to the CDR3 region, and retained only CDR3s that were 7 or more amino acids long. The MANAFEST web app was used to identify antigen-specific clonotypes by comparing expansion in peptide wells with expansion in reference cultures. To count as positive, a clone had to show expansion at FDR<0.05 compared with the reference and with all other wells, an odds ratio above 5, and a frequency above 0.1% in two replicate wells. A clonotype was defined as cross-reactive if the clonotype was significantly expanded both in SARS-CoV-2 spike wells and in at least one common cold coronavirus spike condition. Levenshtein distance calculated with the stringdist R package was used to assess CDR3 similarity, and unrooted trees were constructed with ape in R 3.6.1. In TCRdb, the immuneACCESS table is reduced to in-frame sequences with V and J assigned. These tables do not hold every clone; where another copy was compared, an unresolved V gene accounts for under half, and the others remain unexplained. The V and J calls and the clone size are those of that table, but D and trimming were determined from the DNA. This sample gives about 73,000 clones in total; less than 75% of them show up just once. Approximately 2.2% of the sample is held by the ten biggest clonotypes.

The paper's findings and limits, for the study overall: Both infection-induced and vaccine-induced clones contracted markedly at late post-vaccination timepoints, which is consistent with waning T cell responses. In healthy vaccine recipients, vaccine-induced clones were almost all SARS-CoV-2 mono-reactive, with only 1 of 255 being cross-reactive with common cold coronaviruses. The study was limited by a small number of convalescent patients, and early post-infection timepoints were lacking.

The V and J genes are TRBV19 and TRBJ2-6; TRBD1 matches 8 bases in the middle. The input for sequencing was CD4+ T cells from PBMCs cultured without peptide, taken after COVID-19 vaccination. The sequence came from a human donor who received a COVID-19 vaccine. In nucleotides, the sequence is TGTGCATCCGGGACAGGCCCGTCTGGGGCCAACGTCCTGACTTTC. This codes for CASGTGPSGANVLTF.